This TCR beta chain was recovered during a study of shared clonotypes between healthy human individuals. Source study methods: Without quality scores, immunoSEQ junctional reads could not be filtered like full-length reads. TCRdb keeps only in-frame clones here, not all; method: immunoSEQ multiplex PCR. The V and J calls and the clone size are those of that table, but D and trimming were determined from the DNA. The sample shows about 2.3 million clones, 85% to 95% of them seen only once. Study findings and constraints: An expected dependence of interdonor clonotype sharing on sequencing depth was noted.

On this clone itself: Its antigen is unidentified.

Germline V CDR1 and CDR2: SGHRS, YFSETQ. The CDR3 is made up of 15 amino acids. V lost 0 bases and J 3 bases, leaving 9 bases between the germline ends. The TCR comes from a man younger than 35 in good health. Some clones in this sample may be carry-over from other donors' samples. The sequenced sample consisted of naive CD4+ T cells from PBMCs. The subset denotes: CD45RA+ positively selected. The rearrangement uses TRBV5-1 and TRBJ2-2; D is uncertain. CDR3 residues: CASSLGDSYTGELFF. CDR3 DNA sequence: TGCGCCAGCAGCTTGGGAGACTCCTACACCGGGGAGCTGTTTTTT.